Described below is a single TCR beta chain sequence and its context. Germline V gives CDR1 MGHDK, CDR2 SYGVNS. This CDR3 spans 15 amino acids. Trimming removed 3 bases at V and 1 base at J, with 12 bases between. The repertoire was sequenced with immunoSEQ multiplex PCR; TCRdb's copy has only in-frame clones and lacks some. Among approximately 140,000 clones listed, just under 95% were seen once. This sample was taken from a study of control samples from healthy donors and cancer patients. Source material: blood. This chain uses TRBV25-1 with TRBJ1-1, with D possibly matching TRBD1 (5 bases). This sequence was found in a man aged 25-45 years in good health. CDR3 loop: CASSDFRDENTEAFF. As DNA, the CDR3 is TGTGCCAGCAGTGATTTCCGGGACGAGAACACTGAAGCTTTCTTT.